A single sample is the source of the 21 T cell receptor beta chains below, sequenced in a study of shared clonotypes between healthy human individuals. TCRdb's table, derived via immunoSEQ multiplex PCR, lists solely in-frame clones and lacks some. The sample includes a few million clones, 85% to 95% of them seen just once. The sample comprised naive CD4+ T cells from PBMCs. The subset here: CD45RA+ positively selected. These receptor sequences come from a man between 18 and 35 years old in good health. Some clones in this sample may be carry-over from other donors' samples.

J is TRBJ1-4 and V is TRBV4-1; no reliable D call. This CDR3 has 18 amino acids. Germline loops: CDR1 MGHRA, CDR2 YSYEKL. Trimming stripped 0 bases from V and 4 bases from J, with 18 bases between. The CDR3 here is CASSQDLDRVQLNEKLFF. CDR3 coding DNA: TGCGCCAGCAGCCAAGATCTAGATAGGGTACAGCTTAATGAAAAACTGTTTTTT.

The rearrangement joins TRBV28 to TRBJ2-7; D is perhaps TRBD2 (7 bases). The CDR3 sequence is 16 residues long. V lost 3 bases and J lost 2, with 17 bases in between. CDR1 and CDR2 (germline): MDHEN, SYDVKM. CDR3 residues: CASSFGWGGSTYEQYF. The DNA of the CDR3 is TGTGCCAGCAGTTTTGGCTGGGGGGGCTCGACCTACGAGCAGTACTTC.

J is TRBJ2-3 and V is TRBV6-1; D unclear. CDR1 and CDR2 (germline): MNHNS, SASEGT. V lost 8 bases to trimming and J lost 1 base, with 1 base between them. There are 10 residues in the CDR3. The CDR3 sequence: CASRTDTQYF. CDR3 in DNA: TGTGCCAGCCGCACAGATACGCAGTATTTT.

V and J are TRBV30 and TRBJ1-5, with TRBD1 matching over 9 bases. With V trimmed by 1 base and J by 0 bases, 10 bases remained unmatched. Germline V CDR1 and CDR2: GTSNPN, SVGIG (reference sequence). The CDR3 runs 18 residues. The CDR3 spells CAWSDPRGQGYSNQPQHF. The CDR3 DNA reads TGTGCCTGGAGTGACCCCCGGGGACAGGGCTATAGCAATCAGCCCCAGCATTTT.

The rearrangement joins TRBV4-3 to TRBJ1-4, with 7 bases lining up with TRBD1. Germline CDR1 is LGHNA and CDR2 is YSLEER. J gave up 5 bases and V 1 base, and 7 bases lay outside the gene matches. This CDR3 comprises 16 residues. For the CDR3, the DNA is TGCGCCAGCAGCCAAGGACCAGGGGGGCGGAATGAAAAACTGTTTTTT. Translated, it gives CASSQGPGGRNEKLFF.

This clone was seen just once. Other nucleotide sequences in the sample specify the same CDR3. This rearrangement joins TRBV6-5 to TRBJ2-1; D is perhaps TRBD1 (6 bases). V lost 0 bases and J 0 bases, leaving 6 bases between the germline ends. Germline CDR1 and CDR2: MNHEY and SVGAGI. CDR3 size: 15 residues. The CDR3 region is CASSYSGASYNEQFF. Written as DNA, the CDR3 is TGTGCCAGCAGTTACTCGGGGGCCTCCTACAATGAGCAGTTCTTC.

The chain is built from TRBV28 and TRBJ1-1, with D unclear. V gave up 10 bases and J gave up 1 base, with 10 bases separating them. The CDR3 is 12 residues long. Germline CDR1 and CDR2: MDHEN and SYDVKM. The CDR3: CATKQWNTEAFF. Here the CDR3 DNA reads TGTGCCACCAAGCAGTGGAACACTGAAGCTTTCTTT. Together with reference TRBV28 and TRBJ1-1, the CDR3 gives the full variable domain: DVKVTQSSRYLVKRTGEKVFLECVQDMDHENMFWYRQDPGLGLRLIYFSYDVKMKEKGDIPEGYSVSREKKERFSLILESASTNQTSMYLCATKQWNTEAFFGQGTRLTVV.

This chain connects TRBV4-3 to TRBJ2-7; 9 bases match TRBD2. The CDR3 is made up of 16 amino acids. In germline, CDR1 is LGHNA, CDR2 YSLEER. The V segment lost 1 base and the J segment 2 bases; nucleotides outside the gene matches: 6. The CDR3 spells CASSQVAAGGTYEQYF. CDR3 DNA sequence: TGCGCCAGCAGCCAAGTTGCAGCGGGAGGAACCTACGAGCAGTACTTC.

This clone was counted once. The rearrangement uses TRBV6-5 and TRBJ1-2; D may be TRBD1 (5 bases). CDR1 and CDR2 from the germline V gene are MNHEY and SVGAGI. The ends were cut back, 6 bases at V and 0 bases at J, with 14 bases in the middle. The CDR3 spans 15 residues. CDR3 nucleotide sequence: TGTGCCAGCAGACCCTTCGGGGCAGCTAACTATGGCTACACCTTC. This codes for CASRPFGAANYGYTF.

J is TRBJ2-1 and V is TRBV11-2; the match to TRBD2 covers 16 bases. The germline gives CDR1 SGHAT, CDR2 FQNNGV. V was clipped by 6 bases and J by 2 bases; unmatched bases: 10. The CDR3 has 19 amino acids. This CDR3 is CASSFPGLAGGRTYNEQFF. CDR3 coding DNA: TGTGCCAGCAGTTTTCCGGGACTAGCGGGAGGGAGAACCTACAATGAGCAGTTCTTC.

This chain links TRBV19 with TRBJ2-6; D not resolved. With 7 bases removed from V and 0 bases from J, the gap between germline ends came to 13 bases. Germline values: CDR1 LNHDA, CDR2 SQIVND (reference sequence). CDR3 size: 16 residues. The CDR3 loop is CASIPKGPSGANVLTF. Written as DNA, the CDR3 is TGTGCCAGTATTCCCAAAGGGCCCTCTGGGGCCAACGTCCTGACTTTC.

The rearrangement uses TRBV2 and TRBJ1-4, with 7 nucleotides matching TRBD1. From germline, CDR1 is SNHLY and CDR2 FYNNEI. J was trimmed by 7 bases and V by 6 bases; bases with no gene match: 11. This CDR3 comprises 15 residues. The CDR3 loop is CASSRGGKRSEKLFF. The CDR3 DNA follows: TGTGCCAGCAGCAGGGGGGGGAAGCGAAGTGAAAAACTGTTTTTT.

V usage is TRBV25-1 and J usage is TRBJ2-5; D gene unclear. This CDR3 has 14 amino acids. Germline CDR1 is MGHDK and CDR2 is SYGVNS. With 1 base removed from V and 1 base from J, the gap between germline ends came to 7 bases. For the CDR3, the DNA is TGTGCCAGCAGTGAATCAAGGGCCCAAGAGACCCAGTACTTC. It translates to CASSESRAQETQYF.

The chain couples TRBV27 to TRBJ2-1, with a possible D match to TRBD2 (7 bases). Germline assignment: CDR1 MNHEY and CDR2 SMNVEV (reference sequence). The CDR3 covers 15 residues. V dropped 10 bases and J dropped 4 bases, with 20 bases sitting between them. CDR3 residues: CATTRRGAWYNEQFF. CDR3 sequence (DNA): TGTGCCACCACACGACGGGGGGCGTGGTACAATGAGCAGTTCTTC.

This rearrangement joins TRBV4-1 to TRBJ1-4; 7 bases are shared with TRBD1. This CDR3 has 17 residues. Unmatched junction bases numbered 6, after V lost 0 bases and J lost 2 bases. The V gene's germline CDR1 is MGHRA and CDR2 YSYEKL. The CDR3 DNA sequence: TGCGCCAGCAGCCAAGATATAAGGGGGCGGACTAATGAAAAACTGTTTTTT. It specifies CASSQDIRGRTNEKLFF.

This chain connects TRBV27 to TRBJ2-7; maybe TRBD1 (5 bases). V lost 4 bases and J lost 5, with 18 bases in between. The CDR3 extends over 15 amino acids. CDR1 MNHEY and CDR2 SMNVEV come from the germline V gene (reference sequence). The CDR3 sequence is CASSSSSAGSHEQYF. CDR3 DNA: TGTGCCAGCAGTTCCTCATCTGCAGGGTCCCACGAGCAGTACTTC.

The rearrangement uses TRBV5-4 and TRBJ1-2; 10 positions agree with TRBD1. Germline V gene sequence: CDR1 SGHNT, CDR2 YYREEE (reference sequence). Trimming at V came to 6 bases and at J to 4 bases, leaving 9 bases not matched to a gene. The CDR3 runs 15 residues. In nucleotides, the CDR3 is TGTGCCAGCACTCTCGGGACAGGGGTCGTCTATGGCTACACCTTC. Translated: CASTLGTGVVYGYTF.

About this clone itself: Within the sample, other DNA sequences also encode this same CDR3. The rearrangement links TRBV29-1 to TRBJ1-4, with a possible D match to TRBD1 (5 bases). V was clipped by 2 bases and J by 6 bases, with 7 bases between them. This CDR3 region has 12 residues. Germline CDR1 reads SQVTM; CDR2 reads ANQGSEA. Here the CDR3 reads CSVEQGDEKLFF. CDR3 in DNA: TGCAGCGTTGAACAGGGTGATGAAAAACTGTTTTTT. The full variable domain, completed using reference TRBV29-1 and TRBJ1-4, is SAVISQKPSRDICQRGTSLTIQCQVDSQVTMMFWYRQQPGQSLTLIATANQGSEATYESGFVIDKFPISRPNLTFSTLTVSNMSPEDSSIYLCSVEQGDEKLFFGSGTQLSVL.

This clone was counted only a few times. This chain links TRBV28 with TRBJ1-4, with 7 positions matching TRBD1. This CDR3 is built from 15 residues. Germline-derived CDR1 and CDR2 are MDHEN and SYDVKM. The V segment lost 3 bases and the J segment 5 bases; nucleotides outside the gene matches: 6. DNA for the CDR3: TGTGCCAGCAGTTTCTCCGGGACAGAGAATGAAAAACTGTTTTTT. Translated, it gives CASSFSGTENEKLFF.

Details on this clone: The sample carries other DNA sequences with the same CDR3. J is TRBJ2-3 and V is TRBV9; D unresolved. CDR1 is SGDLS and CDR2 is YYNGEE in the germline V gene. V was cut by 3 bases and J by 2 bases, with 4 bases left in between. This CDR3 spans 12 amino acids. CDR3 bases: TGTGCCAGCAGCGCTAACACAGATACGCAGTATTTT. It translates to CASSANTDTQYF.

The rearrangement links TRBV5-1 to TRBJ2-7, with 8 bases identical to TRBD1. V lost 4 bases to trimming and J lost 3 bases; unmatched junction nucleotides: 6. There are 14 residues in the CDR3. Germline CDR1 and CDR2: SGHRS and YFSETQ. This chain's CDR3 is CASSADRGDYEQYF. The CDR3 region has the DNA TGCGCCAGCAGCGCCGACAGGGGTGACTACGAGCAGTACTTC. Using reference TRBV5-1 and TRBJ2-7 for the parts outside the CDR3, the full variable domain is KAGVTQTPRYLIKTRGQQVTLSCSPISGHRSVSWYQQTPGQGLQFLFEYFSETQRNKGNFPGRFSGRQFSNSRSEMNVSTLELGDSALYLCASSADRGDYEQYFGPGTRLTVT.